What follows describes a single T cell receptor beta chain. Its cognate antigen is unknown. These data come from a study of T cells in narcolepsy. Libraries were prepared by immunoSEQ multiplex PCR; TCRdb keeps only in-frame clonotypes and omits some of them. The repertoire holds more than 30,000 clones, with roughly four fifths as singletons. The CDR3 totals 13 residues. V shed 5 bases and J shed 8 bases, with 15 bases lying between them. CDR1 and CDR2 from the germline V gene are MNHEY and SVGAGI. The study's findings and limits: Reportedly, autoreactive clonotypes were serially detected in patients' blood but not controls'. Same-patient CSF and blood CD4+ T cell clonotypes included HCRT-specific and TRIB2-specific autoreactive ones.

The specimen sequenced was CD45RA- memory CD4+ T cells from PBMCs. The source of this sequence is a human donor with narcolepsy. The chain carries TRBV6-5 and TRBJ1-2; D is ambiguous. CDR3 in DNA: TGTGCCAGCAGTCCGTTCACATGGGAGGGCTACACCTTC. This codes for CASSPFTWEGYTF.